The T cell receptor (beta chain) under discussion was sequenced for a study of human T cells and chemical hapten exposure. Study summary: Variation in per-sample TCR yields came mainly from small pooled library volume differences. The study, taken as a whole, reports: DPC sensitization left the count of TCRs above 1 in 1000 unchanged. Among expanded TCRs, significantly more large CDR3 similarity clusters formed than among controls.

TCRdb redid the calling of the RACE reads with MiXCR, one entry per CDR3 protein. The data show approximately 60,000 distinct CDR3 sequences, over 9% seen once. Worth noting for this clonotype: The target antigen is unknown.

As to time point: pre-sensitization, week 0. Treatment of the sample: therapeutic diphenylcyclopropenone sensitization with weekly scalp DPC. With 0 bases removed from V and 4 bases from J, the gap between germline ends came to 10 bases. The V gene's germline CDR1 is SGHDN and CDR2 FVKESK. The CDR3 is made up of 14 amino acids. The source was whole blood, collected in connection with sensitization to the hapten diphenylcyclopropenone (DPC). This TCR came from a man aged 35 to 55 with alopecia areata. Some clones in this sample may be carry-over from other donors' samples. The rearrangement uses TRBV14 and TRBJ2-7; D perhaps matches TRBD2 (5 bases). The CDR3 sequence is CASSQDPDLYEQYF. The CDR3 region has the DNA TGTGCCAGCAGCCAAGATCCGGACTTGTACGAGCAGTACTTC.